Below, 18 T cell receptor beta chains from the same sample are listed, as sequenced in a study of lymphopenia after photon versus proton radiotherapy. Data came from immunoSEQ multiplex PCR; TCRdb stores just in-frame clones and leaves some out. Here the sample spans under 25,000 clones, 85% being singletons. The input for sequencing was peripheral blood, taken from a patient treated with photon-based radiotherapy. These receptors were taken from a man aged 55 to 70 with pancreatic cancer.

V is TRBV11-2 and J is TRBJ2-7, with D perhaps given as TRBD1 or TRBD2 (5 bases each). Deletions cut 5 bases from V and 2 bases from J, with 13 bases between. Looked up from germline, CDR1 is SGHAT and CDR2 is FQNNGV. There are 14 residues in the CDR3. As DNA, the CDR3 is TGTGCCAGCAGCGTAGCTCAGGGACCCTACGAGCAGTACTTC. Translating gives CASSVAQGPYEQYF. The whole variable domain, filled in from reference TRBV11-2 and TRBJ2-7, reads EAGVAQSPRYKIIEKRQSVAFWCNPISGHATLYWYQQILGQGPKLLIQFQNNGVVDDSQLPKDRFSAERLKGVDSTLKIQPAKLEDSAVYLCASSVAQGPYEQYFGPGTRLTVT.

This clone was seen a single time. V and J are TRBV9 and TRBJ2-3; a weak D match, TRBD1 (6 bases). The CDR3 has 16 amino acids. Trimming left V 0 bases short and J 2 bases short, with 13 bases between. The V gene's germline CDR1 is SGDLS and CDR2 YYNGEE. CDR3 loop: CASSVGGLGNTDTQYF. The CDR3 region has the DNA TGTGCCAGCAGCGTAGGGGGGCTAGGCAACACAGATACGCAGTATTTT.

The chain recombines TRBV5-1 with TRBJ2-5; 8 bases are a match to TRBD2. Germline-derived CDR1 and CDR2 are SGHRS and YFSETQ. V lost 2 bases, J lost 1 base, and 10 bases stayed unmatched. This CDR3 region has 17 residues. CDR3 DNA sequence: TGCGCCAGCAGCTTCCCCCAGGCTAGCGGGTTCCAAGAGACCCAGTACTTC. Translation gives CASSFPQASGFQETQYF.

V usage is TRBV21-1 and J usage is TRBJ1-1; the table gives TRBD1 as D, unverified against the DNA. TRBV21-1 counts as a pseudogene. The CDR3 runs to 17 residues. CDR3 residues: CASSKERQGKAGTEAFF. Written as DNA, the CDR3 is TGTGCCAGCAGCAAAGAAAGGCAGGGAAAGGCTGGTACTGAAGCTTTCTTT.

This clone was observed once. V is TRBV7-9 and J is TRBJ2-5; the D gene is possibly TRBD2 (5 bases). V was cut by 3 bases and J by 3 bases, with 14 bases left in between. Germline CDR1 and CDR2: SEHNR and FQNEAQ (reference sequence). This CDR3 has 15 residues. Here the CDR3 reads CASSFPRTGEETQYF. CDR3 DNA sequence: TGTGCCAGCAGCTTTCCGAGGACCGGGGAAGAGACCCAGTACTTC.

This clone was counted once. The V gene is TRBV28, the J gene TRBJ2-1; TRBD2 matches 8 bases. CDR3 length: 14 residues. V was clipped by 7 bases and J by 4 bases; unmatched bases: 6. Germline assignment: CDR1 MDHEN and CDR2 SYDVKM. CDR3 sequence reads: CASTPGGGYNEQFF. DNA of the CDR3: TGTGCCAGCACCCCGGGGGGGGGATACAATGAGCAGTTCTTC.

The chain combines TRBV4-1 with TRBJ2-1, with a tentative D call TRBD2 (6 bases). CDR3 length: 18 amino acids. Trimming stripped 4 bases from V and 4 bases from J, with 23 bases between. In germline, CDR1 is MGHRA, CDR2 YSYEKL. The CDR3: CASSRRLSGLRLYNEQFF. CDR3 sequence (DNA): TGCGCCAGCAGCCGACGACTTAGTGGACTAAGGCTTTACAATGAGCAGTTCTTC.

The rearrangement links TRBV18 to TRBJ2-2; 8 bases agree with TRBD2. The CDR3 length is 15 residues. CDR1 is KGHSH, CDR2 LQKENI, per germline. V lost 0 bases, J lost 15 bases, and 12 bases stayed unmatched. CDR3 residues: CASSPPRTGTGGVFF. The CDR3 nucleotides are TGTGCCAGCTCACCACCCCGGACCGGTACCGGGGGGGTGTTTTTT.

The table lists this clone with a count of one. The chain couples TRBV18 to TRBJ1-2; no definite D call. Deletions cut 3 bases from V and 8 bases from J, with 10 bases between. The CDR3 consists of 12 residues. Germline CDR1 is KGHSH and CDR2 is LQKENI. The CDR3: CASSPTQVGYTF. The CDR3 bases are TGTGCCAGCTCACCCACTCAAGTCGGCTACACCTTC.

The chain employs TRBV7-8 and TRBJ1-5, with 12 bases aligning to TRBD1. V lost 4 bases, J lost 5 bases, and 6 bases stayed unmatched. Looked up from germline, CDR1 is SGHVS and CDR2 is FQNEAQ. CDR3 size: 16 residues. CDR3 in DNA: TGTGCCAGCAGCTACGGTTGGGACAGGGGGCATCAGCCCCAGCATTTT. Translating it yields CASSYGWDRGHQPQHF. The full variable domain, in which reference TRBV7-8 and TRBJ1-5 provide the parts outside the CDR3, is GAGVSQSPRYKVAKRGQDVALRCDPISGHVSLFWYQQALGQGPEFLTYFQNEAQLDKSGLPSDRFFAERPEGSVSTLKIQRTQQEDSAVYLCASSYGWDRGHQPQHFGDGTRLSIL.

This chain joins TRBV10-3 and TRBJ2-5; D is undetermined. The germline V gene has CDR1 ENHRY and CDR2 SYGVKD. V was cut by 10 bases and J by 5 bases, with 11 bases left in between. The CDR3 is 11 amino acids. The CDR3 DNA sequence: TGTGCCACCCGGGTGGGGGAGACCCAGTACTTC. Amino acid sequence: CATRVGETQYF.

This chain uses TRBV4-1 with TRBJ2-5, with D uncertain. Trimming took off 4 bases at V and 4 bases at J, with 10 bases between the two ends. Germline V CDR1 and CDR2: MGHRA, YSYEKL. This CDR3 comprises 13 residues. CDR3 loop: CASSLYIGETQYF. DNA for the CDR3: TGCGCCAGCAGCCTTTATATAGGAGAGACCCAGTACTTC.

The rearrangement uses TRBV5-1 and TRBJ1-2, with a weak D call TRBD1 (5 bases). CDR1 is SGHRS and CDR2 is YFSETQ in the germline V gene. The CDR3 runs 13 residues. V lost 0 bases and J 8 bases, leaving 11 bases between the germline ends. The CDR3 nucleotides are TGCGCCAGCAGCTTGGATCAGGGTCTCGGCTACACCTTC. Amino acids: CASSLDQGLGYTF. Full variable domain (remainder filled in from reference TRBV5-1 and TRBJ1-2): KAGVTQTPRYLIKTRGQQVTLSCSPISGHRSVSWYQQTPGQGLQFLFEYFSETQRNKGNFPGRFSGRQFSNSRSEMNVSTLELGDSALYLCASSLDQGLGYTFGSGTRLTVV.

V and J are TRBV7-3 and TRBJ2-1; TRBD1 aligns across 9 bases. Germline CDR1 is SGHTA and CDR2 is FQGTGA. V lost 5 bases and J lost 4; bases outside the gene matches: 12. The CDR3 sequence is 17 residues long. As DNA, the CDR3 is TGTGCCAGCAGCCCGGGACAGGGCGGTGGCGGTTACAATGAGCAGTTCTTC. The encoded protein is CASSPGQGGGGYNEQFF.

The chain joins TRBV7-4 to TRBJ2-3; TRBD2 agrees at 8 bases. V shed 1 base, J shed 4 bases, and the junction held 4 bases outside the gene matches. CDR1 SGHVT and CDR2 SQSDAQ come from the germline V gene. There are 15 residues in the CDR3. The CDR3 sequence is CASSLETSDADTQYF. The CDR3 DNA reads as TGTGCCAGCAGCTTAGAGACTAGCGATGCAGATACGCAGTATTTT.

The rearrangement links TRBV4-3 to TRBJ2-3; TRBD1 aligns across 8 bases. Germline values: CDR1 LGHNA, CDR2 YSLEER. This CDR3 is built from 13 residues. The V segment lost 8 bases and the J segment 11 bases; nucleotides outside the gene matches: 12. CDR3 DNA sequence: TGCGCCAGCCGGGACAGGATCTCGGCTGTGCAGTATTTT. It translates to CASRDRISAVQYF.

The CDR3 sequence is CASSVGGKETQYF. The CDR3, as DNA: TGTGCCAGCAGCGTCGGCGGAAAAGAGACCCAGTACTTC. The chain joins TRBV9 to TRBJ2-5; D is uncertain. The germline V gene has CDR1 SGDLS and CDR2 YYNGEE. CDR3 length equals 13 residues. Trimming removed 2 bases at V and 3 bases at J, with 8 bases between.

This sequence joins TRBV29-1 and TRBJ1-1; 7 positions match TRBD1. Germline CDR1 is SQVTM and CDR2 is ANQGSEA. The CDR3 totals 12 residues. Trimming cost V 4 bases and J 2 bases; bases outside gene matches: 1. CDR3 sequence reads: CSVGDSNTEAFF. The CDR3 coding sequence is TGCAGCGTTGGGGACAGTAACACTGAAGCTTTCTTT.